The table lists the clone carrying this T cell receptor (beta chain) with a count of one. The data are from a study of blood T cell repertoires in COVID-19. The method was immunoSEQ multiplex PCR; TCRdb's version includes in-frame clones alone and lacks a portion of them. The sample comprises more than 200,000 clones, 65% to 85% of which are singletons, and more than 6.5% rests with the top ten. Germline CDR1 and CDR2: MNHEY and SVGAGI. Trimming stripped 6 bases from V and 9 bases from J, with 11 bases between. This CDR3 has 11 amino acids. The TCR originated in a man aged 40-49 years with active or convalescent COVID-19. Sample: peripheral blood. V and J are TRBV6-5 and TRBJ1-1; maybe TRBD1 (5 bases). The CDR3: CASRRQHQAFF. CDR3 nucleotide sequence: TGTGCCAGCAGAAGACAGCATCAAGCTTTCTTT.